Listed here are 21 T cell receptor beta chains from one sample, sequenced in a study of vaccination effects on CD4 cells after COVID-19 (dated by TCRdb to between 2022 and 2023). The method was the immunoSEQ multiplex PCR assay. In its TCRdb copy, this immuneACCESS table keeps in-frame sequences only and misses some clones. Where compared with another copy, unresolved V genes explain less than half of these, and the others have no known cause. The sample table contains under 80,000 clones; only one count was recorded for 76% of them. The ten top clones hold 0.85% to 1% of the sample. The antigens of these receptors remain unknown. In the ViraFEST assay, PBMC were stimulated with viral peptide pools, and TCR sequencing was then used to find antigen-specific CD4+ T cell clonotypes based on their expansion. After approximately eleven days of culture, CD4+ T cells were isolated with the EasySep CD4+ T cell isolation kit. Each participant received two doses of an mRNA SARS-CoV-2 vaccine, either BNT162b2 or mRNA-1273.

The source was CD4+ T cells from PBMCs cultured with HCoV-OC43 spike peptides, collected after COVID-19 vaccination. The cell subset or site label corresponds to: HCoV-OC43 spike overlapping peptide pool stimulation. These receptors all come from a human donor who received a COVID-19 vaccine.

This clone was observed a handful of times. The chain couples TRBV19 to TRBJ1-1; TRBD1 is a possible D gene (5 bases). V was shortened by 0 bases and J by 4 bases, with 12 bases between the two germline ends. This CDR3 is built from 15 residues. The germline V gene has CDR1 LNHDA and CDR2 SQIVND (reference sequence). CDR3 region: CASSIDARVSTEAFF. The CDR3 DNA follows: TGTGCCAGTAGTATAGATGCCAGGGTGAGCACTGAAGCTTTCTTT.

The chain couples TRBV19 to TRBJ2-1; D is unresolved. Germline V gene data show CDR1 as LNHDA and CDR2 as SQIVND (reference sequence). The CDR3 extends over 17 amino acids. The V and J ends lost 4 bases and 0 bases respectively, with 16 bases between them. The CDR3 coding sequence is TGTGCCAGTAGTACCTCAGACCTATTGCGCTCCTACAATGAGCAGTTCTTC. Amino acid sequence: CASSTSDLLRSYNEQFF.

CDR3 loop: CASSSTGNYGYTF. CDR3 DNA sequence: TGTGCCAGCAGCAGCACAGGGAACTATGGCTACACCTTC. The chain recombines TRBV6-5 with TRBJ1-2, with D maybe TRBD1 (6 bases). The CDR3 has 13 amino acids. Germline-derived CDR1 and CDR2 are MNHEY and SVGAGI. V gave up 6 bases and J gave up 2 bases, with 10 bases separating them.

V and J are TRBV24-1 and TRBJ2-1, with 8 bases matching TRBD2. V lost 4 bases to trimming and J lost 9 bases; unmatched junction nucleotides: 13. This CDR3 region has 16 residues. The germline V gene encodes CDR1 KGHDR and CDR2 SFDVKD. The DNA for the CDR3 is TGTGCCACCAGTGACCCCGGGACTAGTTTTTATAGTGAGCAGTTCTTC. Protein: CATSDPGTSFYSEQFF.

The chain has TRBV5-6 and TRBJ2-7; TRBD1 or TRBD2 may be the D gene (5 bases each). The CDR3 totals 13 residues. Germline-derived CDR1 and CDR2 are SGHDT and YYEEEE. V dropped 3 bases and J dropped 4 bases, with 11 bases sitting between them. CDR3 bases: TGTGCCAGCAGCTCAAGGGACGGTTACGAGCAGTACGTC. This sequence encodes CASSSRDGYEQYV.

This clone appeared a single time. The CDR3 bases are TGTGCCAGCAGCTTGTTGGGAAGGGAACAGCCCCAGCATTTT. The encoded protein is CASSLLGREQPQHF. The chain is built from TRBV7-8 and TRBJ1-5; D remains unclear. Germline V lookup: CDR1 SGHVS, CDR2 FQNEAQ. Deletions cut 3 bases from V and 7 bases from J, with 13 bases between. There are 14 residues in the CDR3.

The table lists this clone with a count of one. J is TRBJ1-1 and V is TRBV29-1; weak D call: TRBD1 (6 bases). The CDR3 has 13 amino acids. V lost 4 bases, J lost 1 base, and 10 bases lay in between. CDR1 and CDR2 (germline): SQVTM, ANQGSEA. The CDR3 loop reads CSVVGDTNTEAFF. The DNA of the CDR3 is TGCAGCGTTGTAGGGGACACGAACACTGAAGCTTTCTTT. Combining the CDR3 with reference TRBV29-1 and TRBJ1-1 gives the whole variable domain SAVISQKPSRDICQRGTSLTIQCQVDSQVTMMFWYRQQPGQSLTLIATANQGSEATYESGFVIDKFPISRPNLTFSTLTVSNMSPEDSSIYLCSVVGDTNTEAFFGQGTRLTVV.

This chain connects TRBV28 to TRBJ1-1; 8 bases fit TRBD1. CDR1 is MDHEN and CDR2 is SYDVKM in the germline V gene. This CDR3 is built from 15 residues. Trimming removed 6 bases from V and 4 bases from J; junction bases left unmatched: 10. The CDR3: CASSYRTGSGTEAFF. The DNA for the CDR3 is TGTGCCAGCAGCTATCGGACAGGGTCGGGCACTGAAGCTTTCTTT.

This rearrangement joins TRBV29-1 to TRBJ2-1, with TRBD2 identical over 14 bases. CDR3 length: 13 amino acids. CDR1 is SQVTM, CDR2 ANQGSEA, per germline. The chain's CDR3 is CSNGLAGGSEQFF. The CDR3 nucleotides read TGCAGTAACGGACTAGCGGGGGGCAGTGAGCAGTTCTTC.

V usage is TRBV4-1 and J usage is TRBJ2-3; D may correspond to TRBD1 or TRBD2 (5 bases each). The V end lost 6 bases, the J end lost 2 bases, and 21 bases lay between the germline ends. The CDR3 is made up of 17 amino acids. In germline, CDR1 is MGHRA, CDR2 YSYEKL. The CDR3 region is CASRFEAGTTNTDTQYF. Written as DNA, the CDR3 is TGCGCCAGCAGATTCGAAGCCGGGACCACCAACACAGATACGCAGTATTTT.

This clone was detected once. CDR3 loop: CASSLDASSFGETQYF. The CDR3 nucleotides are TGTGCCAGCAGCTTGGACGCTAGCTCATTCGGCGAGACCCAGTACTTC. The chain couples TRBV5-4 to TRBJ2-5; D is perhaps TRBD2 (5 bases). Germline CDR1 is SGHNT and CDR2 is YYREEE (reference sequence). The CDR3 is 16 residues long. V lost 0 bases to trimming and J lost 5 bases, with 17 bases between them.

The sample holds a few counts of this clone. CDR3 nucleotides: TGTGCCAGCTCACCTACATTCCAAGAGACCCAGTACTTC. Its translation is CASSPTFQETQYF. The gene calls are TRBV18 and TRBJ2-5; no reliable D call. CDR1 and CDR2 (germline): KGHSH, LQKENI. The CDR3 is 13 amino acids. V lost 3 bases and J lost 1, with 6 bases in between.

The chain uses TRBV9 and TRBJ1-2, with TRBD1 matching 7 bases. The length of the CDR3 is 14 residues. Germline CDR1 and CDR2: SGDLS and YYNGEE. Trimming took 4 bases from V and 4 from J; bases not matched to a gene: 7. Here the CDR3 reads CASSFQGEAYGYTF. The DNA for the CDR3 is TGTGCCAGCAGCTTTCAGGGGGAGGCCTATGGCTACACCTTC.

V gene TRBV4-3 combines with J gene TRBJ2-7; a possible D gene is TRBD2 (7 bases). The CDR3 has 14 amino acids. Germline CDR1 is LGHNA and CDR2 is YSLEER. Deletions cut 2 bases from V and 3 bases from J, with 11 bases between. Here the CDR3 reads CASSQWRGLYEQYV. The CDR3 bases are TGCGCCAGCAGCCAATGGCGGGGGCTCTACGAGCAGTACGTC.

V gene TRBV19 combines with J gene TRBJ2-4; the D call may be TRBD1 or TRBD2 (6 bases each). V was trimmed by 3 bases and J by 7 bases, leaving 10 bases between them. The CDR3 covers 13 residues. The germline CDR1 and CDR2 sequences are LNHDA and SQIVND (reference sequence). In DNA, the CDR3 is TGTGCCAGTAGTATTAAGGGGGGTAACATTCAGTACTTC. The encoded protein is CASSIKGGNIQYF.

The chain is built from TRBV6-1 and TRBJ1-5; D not certain. Germline-derived CDR1 and CDR2 are MNHNS and SASEGT. The CDR3 contains 16 residues. V was clipped by 0 bases and J by 0 bases, with 9 bases between them. For the CDR3, the DNA is TGTGCCAGCAGTGAAGCGGGGATTTATAGCAATCAGCCCCAGCATTTT. Translating it yields CASSEAGIYSNQPQHF.

The chain combines TRBV14 with TRBJ1-5; D call uncertain. Germline V gives CDR1 SGHDN, CDR2 FVKESK. The V end lost 2 bases, the J end lost 6 bases, and 5 bases lay between the germline ends. This CDR3 has 12 amino acids. CDR3 in DNA: TGTGCCAGCAGCCAACGGGGTCAGCCCCAGCATTTT. Translation gives CASSQRGQPQHF.

The V gene is TRBV20-1, the J gene TRBJ2-5, with no clear D. Germline V gene lookup returns CDR1 DFQATT and CDR2 SNEGSKA (reference sequence). The CDR3 is 10 amino acids. V lost 6 bases and J 4 bases, leaving 6 bases between the germline ends. CDR3 protein: CSASSETQYF. The CDR3 bases are TGCAGTGCGAGTTCAGAGACCCAGTACTTC.

The CDR3 loop is CASKRLGSSYEQYV. CDR3 coding DNA: TGTGCCAGCAAACGCCTAGGGAGCTCCTACGAGCAGTACGTC. The chain couples TRBV6-5 to TRBJ2-7, with TRBD2 as a possible D gene (5 bases). Germline loops: CDR1 MNHEY, CDR2 SVGAGI. This CDR3 has 14 amino acids. The V and J ends lost 7 bases and 0 bases respectively, with 13 bases between them.

The table lists this clone with a few counts. This chain uses TRBV11-2 with TRBJ2-1; D might be TRBD1 (6 bases). CDR1 is SGHAT and CDR2 is FQNNGV in the germline V gene. The CDR3 consists of 18 residues. Trimming left V 3 bases short and J 7 bases short, with 25 bases between. CDR3 DNA: TGTGCCAGCAGCTTCCTATTTTTGCGGCCAGGGGATTGGAATGAGCAGTTCTTC. Protein sequence: CASSFLFLRPGDWNEQFF.

The rearrangement links TRBV12-3 or TRBV12-4 to TRBJ1-6, with D perhaps matching TRBD1 (6 bases). The CDR3 sequence is 13 residues long. The V gene lost 4 bases and the J gene lost 10 bases, with 11 bases spanning the gap. CDR3 sequence (DNA): TGTGCCAGCAGTTGGCGGACAGCCTCACCCCTCCACTTT. Translated: CASSWRTASPLHF.